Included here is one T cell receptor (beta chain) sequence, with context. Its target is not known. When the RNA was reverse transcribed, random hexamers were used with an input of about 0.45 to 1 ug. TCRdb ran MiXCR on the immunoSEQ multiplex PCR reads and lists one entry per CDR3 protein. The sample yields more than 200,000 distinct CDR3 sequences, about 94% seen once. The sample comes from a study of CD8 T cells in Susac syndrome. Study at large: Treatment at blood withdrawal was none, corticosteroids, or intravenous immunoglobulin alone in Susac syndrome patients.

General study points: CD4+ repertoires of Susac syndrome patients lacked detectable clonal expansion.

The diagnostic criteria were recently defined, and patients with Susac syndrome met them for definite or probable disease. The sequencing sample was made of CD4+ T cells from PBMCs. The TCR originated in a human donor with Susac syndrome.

The CDR3 reads CASRGVLPNYGYTF. CDR3 coding DNA: TGTGCCAGCAGAGGAGTCCTCCCGAACTATGGCTACACCTTC. The V call is TRBV6-2 or TRBV6-3, the J call TRBJ1-2; D gene unclear. CDR1 and CDR2 (germline): MNHEY, SVGEGT. Between the trimmed V and J ends, which lost 6 bases and 2 bases, there was a span of 13 bases. This CDR3 has 14 residues.